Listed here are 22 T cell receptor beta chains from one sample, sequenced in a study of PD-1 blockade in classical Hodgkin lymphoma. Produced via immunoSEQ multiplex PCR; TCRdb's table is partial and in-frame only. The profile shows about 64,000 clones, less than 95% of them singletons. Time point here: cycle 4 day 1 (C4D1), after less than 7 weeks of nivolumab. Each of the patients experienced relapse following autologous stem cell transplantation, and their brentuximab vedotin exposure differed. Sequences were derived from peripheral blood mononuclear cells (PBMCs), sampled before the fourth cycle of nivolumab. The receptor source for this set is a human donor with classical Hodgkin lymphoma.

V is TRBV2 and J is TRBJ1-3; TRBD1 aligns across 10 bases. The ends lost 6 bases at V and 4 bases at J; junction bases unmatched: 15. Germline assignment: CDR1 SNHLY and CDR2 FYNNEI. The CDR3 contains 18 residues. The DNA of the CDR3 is TGTGCCAGCAGGAGGGACAGGGGCGCAGACCCAAAAGGAAACACCATATATTTT. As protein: CASRRDRGADPKGNTIYF.

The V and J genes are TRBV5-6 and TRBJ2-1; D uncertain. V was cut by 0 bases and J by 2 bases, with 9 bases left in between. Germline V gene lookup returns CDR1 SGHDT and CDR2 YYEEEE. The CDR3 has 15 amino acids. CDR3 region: CASSLVPTAYNEQFF. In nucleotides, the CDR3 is TGTGCCAGCAGCTTGGTGCCGACGGCCTACAATGAGCAGTTCTTC.

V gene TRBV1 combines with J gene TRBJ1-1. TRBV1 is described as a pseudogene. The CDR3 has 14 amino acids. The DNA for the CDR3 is TGCACCAGCACCGGGGGAACCTCGAGGACTGAAGCTTTCTTT. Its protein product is CTSTGGTSRTEAFF.

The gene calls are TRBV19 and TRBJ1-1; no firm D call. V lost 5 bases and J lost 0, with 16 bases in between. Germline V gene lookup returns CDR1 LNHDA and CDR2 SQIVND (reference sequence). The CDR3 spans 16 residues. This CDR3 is CASSGRGRRLNTEAFF. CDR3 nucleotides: TGTGCCAGTAGTGGCCGGGGTAGGAGGCTGAACACTGAAGCTTTCTTT.

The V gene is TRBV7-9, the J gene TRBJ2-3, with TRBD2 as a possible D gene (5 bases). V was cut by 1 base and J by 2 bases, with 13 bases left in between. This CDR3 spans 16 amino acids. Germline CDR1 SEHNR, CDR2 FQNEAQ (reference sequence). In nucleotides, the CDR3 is TGTGCCAGCAGCTTAGGGGCGACTATCTCCACAGATACGCAGTATTTT. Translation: CASSLGATISTDTQYF. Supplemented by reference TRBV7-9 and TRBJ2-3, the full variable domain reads DTGVSQNPRHKITKRGQNVTFRCDPISEHNRLYWYRQTLGQGPEFLTYFQNEAQLEKSRLLSDRFSAERPKGSFSTLEIQRTEQGDSAMYLCASSLGATISTDTQYFGPGTRLTVL.

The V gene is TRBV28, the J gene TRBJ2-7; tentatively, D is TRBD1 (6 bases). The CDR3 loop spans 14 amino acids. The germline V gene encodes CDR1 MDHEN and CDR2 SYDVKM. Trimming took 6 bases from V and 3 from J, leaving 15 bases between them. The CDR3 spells CASSPGTPSYEQYF. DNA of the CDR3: TGTGCCAGCAGCCCCGGGACACCCAGCTACGAGCAGTACTTC.

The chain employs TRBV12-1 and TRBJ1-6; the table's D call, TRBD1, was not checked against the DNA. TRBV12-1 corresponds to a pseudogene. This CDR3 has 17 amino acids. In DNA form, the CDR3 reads TGTGCCACCCAGGTTAGGGGGCTAATTTGGGATAATTCACCCCTCCACTTT. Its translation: CATQVRGLIWDNSPLHF.

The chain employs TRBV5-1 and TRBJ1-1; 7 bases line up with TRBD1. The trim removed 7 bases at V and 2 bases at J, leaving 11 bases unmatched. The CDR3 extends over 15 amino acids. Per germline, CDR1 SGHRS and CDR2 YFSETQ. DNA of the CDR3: TGCGCCAGCTCATGGAGCGAGGGGGCAAACACTGAAGCTTTCTTT. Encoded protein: CASSWSEGANTEAFF. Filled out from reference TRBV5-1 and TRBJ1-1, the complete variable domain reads KAGVTQTPRYLIKTRGQQVTLSCSPISGHRSVSWYQQTPGQGLQFLFEYFSETQRNKGNFPGRFSGRQFSNSRSEMNVSTLELGDSALYLCASSWSEGANTEAFFGQGTRLTVV.

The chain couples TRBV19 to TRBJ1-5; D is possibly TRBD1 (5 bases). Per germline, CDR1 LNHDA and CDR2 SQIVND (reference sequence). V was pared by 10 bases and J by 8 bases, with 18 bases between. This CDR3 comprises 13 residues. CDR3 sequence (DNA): TGTGCCACCCGGGGGAGGAATTTGGAGCCCCAGCATTTT. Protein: CATRGRNLEPQHF.

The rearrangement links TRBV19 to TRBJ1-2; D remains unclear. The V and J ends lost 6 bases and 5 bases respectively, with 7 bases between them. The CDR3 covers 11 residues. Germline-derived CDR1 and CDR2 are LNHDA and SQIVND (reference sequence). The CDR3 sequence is CASSPSYGYTF. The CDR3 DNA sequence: TGTGCCAGTAGCCCTTCTTATGGCTACACCTTC. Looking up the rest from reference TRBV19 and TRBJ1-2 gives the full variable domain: DGGITQSPKYLFRKEGQNVTLSCEQNLNHDAMYWYRQDPGQGLRLIYYSQIVNDFQKGDIAEGYSVSREKKESFPLTVTSAQKNPTAFYLCASSPSYGYTFGSGTRLTVV.

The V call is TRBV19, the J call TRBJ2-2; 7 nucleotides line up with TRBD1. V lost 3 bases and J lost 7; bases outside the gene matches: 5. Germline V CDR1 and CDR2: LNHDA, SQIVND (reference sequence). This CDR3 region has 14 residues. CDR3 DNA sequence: TGTGCCAGTAGTATGACAGGGATACACGGGGAGCTGTTTTTT. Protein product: CASSMTGIHGELFF.

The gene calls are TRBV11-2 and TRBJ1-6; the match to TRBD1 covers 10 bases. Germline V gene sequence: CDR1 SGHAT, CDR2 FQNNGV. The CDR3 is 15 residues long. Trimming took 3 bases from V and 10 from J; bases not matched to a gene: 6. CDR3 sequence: CASSLTGGLGSPLHF. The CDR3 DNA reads TGTGCCAGCAGCTTGACAGGGGGCCTAGGCTCACCCCTCCACTTT.

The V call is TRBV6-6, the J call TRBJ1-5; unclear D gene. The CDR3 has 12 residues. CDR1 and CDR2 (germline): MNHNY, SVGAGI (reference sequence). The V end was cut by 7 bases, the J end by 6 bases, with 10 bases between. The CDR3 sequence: CASKTEFQPQHF. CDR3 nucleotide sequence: TGTGCCAGCAAAACGGAGTTTCAGCCCCAGCATTTT.

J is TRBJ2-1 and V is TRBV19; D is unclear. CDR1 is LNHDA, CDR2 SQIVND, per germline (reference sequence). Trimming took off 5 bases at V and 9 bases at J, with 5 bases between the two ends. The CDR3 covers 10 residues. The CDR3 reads CASSGSEQFF. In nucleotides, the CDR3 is TGTGCCAGTAGTGGAAGTGAGCAGTTCTTC.

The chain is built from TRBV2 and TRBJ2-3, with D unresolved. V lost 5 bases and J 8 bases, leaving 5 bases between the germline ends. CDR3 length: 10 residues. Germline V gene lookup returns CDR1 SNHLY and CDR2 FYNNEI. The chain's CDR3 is CASSLGTQYF. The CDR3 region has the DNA TGTGCCAGCAGTCTAGGTACGCAGTATTTT. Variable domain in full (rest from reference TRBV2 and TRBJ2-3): EPEVTQTPSHQVTQMGQEVILRCVPISNHLYFYWYRQILGQKVEFLVSFYNNEISEKSEIFDDQFSVERPDGSNFTLKIRSTKLEDSAMYFCASSLGTQYFGPGTRLTVL.

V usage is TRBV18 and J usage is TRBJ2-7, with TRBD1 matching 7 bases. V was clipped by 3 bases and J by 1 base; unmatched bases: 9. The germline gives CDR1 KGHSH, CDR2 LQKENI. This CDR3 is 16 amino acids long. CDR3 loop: CASSPIQGEGSYEQYF. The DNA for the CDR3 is TGTGCCAGCTCACCGATTCAGGGGGAAGGTTCCTACGAGCAGTACTTC.

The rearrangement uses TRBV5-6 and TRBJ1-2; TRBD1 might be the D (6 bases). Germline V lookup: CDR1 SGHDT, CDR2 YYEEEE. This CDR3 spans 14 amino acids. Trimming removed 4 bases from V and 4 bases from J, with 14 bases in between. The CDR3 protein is CASSPRGGSYGYTF. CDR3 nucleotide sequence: TGTGCCAGCAGCCCCAGGGGCGGTAGCTATGGCTACACCTTC.

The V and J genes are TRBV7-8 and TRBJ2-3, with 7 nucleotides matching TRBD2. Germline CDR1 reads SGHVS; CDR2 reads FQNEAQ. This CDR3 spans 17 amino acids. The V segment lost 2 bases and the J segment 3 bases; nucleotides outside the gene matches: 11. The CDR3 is CASSLPLGLGRTDTQYF. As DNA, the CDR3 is TGTGCCAGCAGCTTACCCCTCGGACTAGGCAGAACAGATACGCAGTATTTT. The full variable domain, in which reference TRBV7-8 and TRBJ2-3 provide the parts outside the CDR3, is GAGVSQSPRYKVAKRGQDVALRCDPISGHVSLFWYQQALGQGPEFLTYFQNEAQLDKSGLPSDRFFAERPEGSVSTLKIQRTQQEDSAVYLCASSLPLGLGRTDTQYFGPGTRLTVL.

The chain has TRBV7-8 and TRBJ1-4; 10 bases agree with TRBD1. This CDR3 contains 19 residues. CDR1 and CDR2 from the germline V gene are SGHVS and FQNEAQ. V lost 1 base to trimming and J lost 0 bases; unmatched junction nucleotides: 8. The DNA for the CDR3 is TGTGCCAGCAGCTTAGGGGACAGGGGCGGAATCGCAACTAATGAAAAACTGTTTTTT. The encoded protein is CASSLGDRGGIATNEKLFF.

CDR3: CASTQDSYEQYF. The CDR3 coding sequence is TGTGCCAGCACCCAAGACAGCTACGAGCAGTACTTC. This chain joins TRBV6-6 and TRBJ2-7; D is possibly TRBD1 (5 bases). The length of the CDR3 is 12 residues. V dropped 7 bases and J dropped 3 bases, with 10 bases sitting between them. The germline V gene encodes CDR1 MNHNY and CDR2 SVGAGI (reference sequence).

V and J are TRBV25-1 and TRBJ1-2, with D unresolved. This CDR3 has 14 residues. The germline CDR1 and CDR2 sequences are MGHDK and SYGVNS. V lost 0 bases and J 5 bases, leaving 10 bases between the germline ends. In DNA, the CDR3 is TGTGCCAGCAGTGAATACCCAGAACTGTATGGCTACACCTTC. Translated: CASSEYPELYGYTF.

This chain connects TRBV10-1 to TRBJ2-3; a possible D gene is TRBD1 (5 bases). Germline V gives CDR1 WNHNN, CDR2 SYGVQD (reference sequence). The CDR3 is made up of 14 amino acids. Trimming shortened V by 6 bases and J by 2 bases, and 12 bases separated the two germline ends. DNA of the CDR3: TGCGCCAGCAGCGCTGGACAATTCACAGATACGCAGTATTTT. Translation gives CASSAGQFTDTQYF.